Listed below are T cell receptor beta chains from one sample, sequenced in a study of glioma-infiltrating T cells after dendritic cell vaccination. The table came from immunoSEQ multiplex PCR; TCRdb's copy has only in-frame clones and leaves some out. The sample gives about 63,000 clones, 85% of which show up once; around 8.3% is in the top ten. Sequencing was performed on blood, taken after dendritic cell vaccination. These receptors all come from a human donor with glioblastoma. Both conserved end residues are part of each CDR3. The D gene is left open where the match is weak. Clone sizes are given selectively: once, few, many, or a class where the clone is expanded.

>once|TRBV11-2|TRBJ2-3|NA
CASSLPGAYSDTQYF
TGTGCCAGCAGCCTCCCGGGAGCTTATTCAGATACGCAGTATTTT
>NA|TRBV4-1|TRBJ2-4|TRBD2
CASSPSGTSGGFLAKNIQYF
TGCGCCAGCAGCCCCTCCGGGACTAGCGGGGGGTTCCTAGCCAAAAACATTCAGTACTTC
>NA|TRBV4-2|TRBJ1-4|NA
CASSQGSVRLTNEKLFF
TGTGCCAGCAGCCAAGGGTCGGTCAGGCTAACTAATGAAAAACTGTTTTTT
>NA|TRBV6-1|TRBJ1-5|NA
CASSLGGANQPQHF
TGTGCCAGCTCCCTGGGGGGGGCGAATCAGCCCCAGCATTTT
>NA|TRBV4-2|TRBJ1-2|NA
CASSQAGSTENGYTF
TGTGCCAGCAGCCAAGCGGGTTCTACGGAGAATGGCTACACCTTC
>NA|TRBV28|TRBJ2-5|TRBD2
CASSSLAGGAETQYF
TGTGCCAGCAGTTCCTTAGCGGGGGGCGCGGAGACCCAGTACTTC
>NA|TRBV5-4|TRBJ2-6|NA
CASSLLGGSGANVLTF
TGTGCCAGCAGCTTGTTAGGGGGCTCTGGGGCCAACGTCCTGACTTTC
>NA|TRBV11-3|TRBJ1-1|NA
CASSLVTGRGYMNTEAFF
TGTGCCAGCAGCTTAGTGACAGGTCGTGGATACATGAACACTGAAGCTTTCTTT
>NA|TRBV7-2|TRBJ1-5|NA
CASSLGTANQPQHF
TGTGCCAGCAGCTTAGGGACTGCGAATCAGCCCCAGCATTTT
>NA|TRBV18|TRBJ1-6|NA
CASSPGARNSPLHF
TGTGCCAGCTCACCAGGGGCCCGGAATTCACCCCTCCACTTT
>NA|TRBV19|TRBJ1-1|TRBD1
CASSGHPGQALMNTEAFF
TGTGCCAGTAGTGGTCACCCGGGACAGGCGCTAATGAACACTGAAGCTTTCTTT
>NA|TRBV2|TRBJ2-7|TRBD1
CASKSGTGGYEQYF
TGTGCCAGCAAGTCCGGGACAGGGGGTTACGAGCAGTACTTC
>once|TRBV2|TRBJ1-2|NA
CASRVGDYFANYGYTF
TGTGCCAGCAGGGTTGGGGACTACTTTGCTAACTATGGCTACACCTTC
>once|TRBV4-2|TRBJ1-2|TRBD1
CASSPRDRDYGYTF
TGTGCCAGCAGCCCCCGGGACAGAGACTATGGCTACACCTTC
>NA|TRBV6-5|TRBJ1-2|NA
CASSAGQTQGYGYTF
TGTGCCAGCAGCGCCGGACAGACGCAGGGCTATGGCTACACCTTC
>few|TRBV11-2|TRBJ1-5|NA
CASSPQGIGNQPQHF
TGTGCCAGCAGCCCACAGGGAATTGGCAATCAGCCCCAGCATTTT
>few|TRBV25-1|TRBJ2-5|TRBD1
CASVQQGSETQYF
TGTGCCAGCGTACAACAGGGGTCCGAGACCCAGTACTTC
>NA|TRBV7-2|TRBJ2-5|NA
CASSWNAGLEETQYF
TGTGCCAGCAGCTGGAATGCAGGGTTGGAAGAGACCCAGTACTTC
>few|TRBV4-2|TRBJ1-2|TRBD1
CASSSEGQGYNGYTF
TGTGCCAGCAGCTCAGAAGGACAGGGGTATAATGGCTACACCTTC
>NA|TRBV19|TRBJ2-5|TRBD1
CASSGTGAVEETQYF
TGTGCCAGTAGTGGCACAGGGGCAGTGGAAGAGACCCAGTACTTC
>NA|TRBV5-1|TRBJ1-2|NA
CASSLDAGDEGYTF
TGCGCCAGCAGCTTGGATGCAGGGGACGAAGGCTACACCTTC
>NA|TRBV5-6|TRBJ1-4|NA
CASSSNGLGGNEKLFF
TGTGCCAGCAGCTCTAACGGACTGGGTGGTAATGAAAAACTGTTTTTT
>NA|TRBV4-1|TRBJ2-1|TRBD2
CASSGRLAGVRVGNEQFF
TGCGCCAGCAGCGGGAGACTAGCGGGGGTTCGGGTTGGCAATGAGCAGTTCTTC
>NA|TRBV20-1|TRBJ2-2|NA
CSGQNTGELFF
TGCAGTGGACAAAACACCGGGGAGCTGTTTTTT
>NA|TRBV15|TRBJ2-3|TRBD2
CATSRLLAGGYDTQYF
TGTGCCACCAGCAGACTACTAGCGGGGGGGTATGATACGCAGTATTTT
>NA|TRBV30|TRBJ1-3|NA
CAWSRGGSGNTIYF
TGTGCCTGGAGCCGGGGTGGATCTGGAAACACCATATATTTT
>NA|TRBV9|TRBJ2-7|TRBD1
CASSVGTGYSYEQYF
TGTGCCAGCAGCGTAGGGACAGGTTATTCCTACGAGCAGTACTTC
>few|TRBV6-5|TRBJ2-7|NA
CASSYSAGRRFEQYF
TGTGCCAGCAGTTACTCAGCTGGGAGAAGATTCGAGCAGTACTTC
>NA|TRBV27|TRBJ1-1|NA
CASINREGTEAFF
TGTGCCAGCATCAACAGGGAGGGCACTGAAGCTTTCTTT
>NA|TRBV6-5|TRBJ2-1|TRBD2
CASRPGGSGNNEQFF
TGTGCCAGCAGACCCGGGGGGTCTGGGAACAATGAGCAGTTCTTC
>NA|TRBV23-1|TRBJ2-1|NA
CASRSGEECEQFF
TGCGCCAGCAGGTCGGGGGAGGAGTGTGAGCAGTTCTTC
>few|TRBV7-2|TRBJ2-5|NA
CASSLVSGGPMGTQYF
TGTGCCAGCAGCTTAGTCTCCGGGGGGCCGATGGGGACCCAGTACTTC
>NA|TRBV5-1|TRBJ2-7|NA
CASSLAGGSYEQYF
TGCGCCAGCAGCTTGGCTGGGGGCAGTTACGAGCAGTACTTC
>few|TRBV6-5|TRBJ1-2|TRBD1
CASSGAGTGHYGYTF
TGTGCCAGCAGCGGAGCCGGGACAGGTCACTATGGCTACACCTTC
>NA|TRBV4-3|TRBJ1-2|TRBD1
CASSQSTGSRVGYTF
TGCGCCAGCAGCCAATCGACAGGGAGCCGGGTTGGCTACACCTTC
>few|TRBV11-2|TRBJ2-1|TRBD1
CASSPTGISYNEQFF
TGTGCCAGCAGCCCGACAGGGATCTCCTACAATGAGCAGTTCTTC
>NA|TRBV5-4|TRBJ2-3|NA
CASSKGEDTQYF
TGTGCCAGCAGCAAGGGGGAGGATACGCAGTATTTT
>NA|TRBV18|TRBJ2-1|TRBD1
CASSQTPTGAGYNEQFF
TGTGCCAGCTCACAAACACCGACAGGGGCGGGCTACAATGAGCAGTTCTTC
>NA|TRBV18|TRBJ2-5|TRBD1
CASSPQDRGVTQYF
TGTGCCAGCTCACCTCAAGACAGGGGAGTGACCCAGTACTTC
>NA|TRBV9|TRBJ1-6|TRBD1
CASGRTGDGYNSPLHF
TGTGCCAGCGGACGAACAGGGGATGGGTATAATTCACCCCTCCACTTT
>NA|TRBV19|TRBJ1-1|TRBD1
CASTRDRVNTEAFF
TGTGCCAGTACTCGGGACAGGGTGAACACTGAAGCTTTCTTT
>once|TRBV6-5|TRBJ2-1|NA
CASSYSTRSGNEQFF
TGTGCCAGCAGTTACTCGACTAGGTCAGGGAATGAGCAGTTCTTC
>NA|TRBV9|TRBJ2-1|NA
CASSDGRQLSYNEQFF
TGTGCCAGCAGCGACGGACGACAGCTATCCTACAATGAGCAGTTCTTC
>NA|TRBV6-5|TRBJ1-5|NA
CASRNNRAQPQHF
TGTGCCAGCAGAAACAACAGGGCTCAGCCCCAGCATTTT
>NA|TRBV7-8|TRBJ2-7|NA
CASSLREARPYEQYF
TGTGCCAGCAGCTTAAGGGAGGCCCGACCCTACGAGCAGTACTTC
>NA|TRBV11-3|TRBJ2-2|TRBD1
CASSSHGRDSTGELFF
TGTGCCAGCAGCTCACACGGCCGGGACAGCACCGGGGAGCTGTTTTTT
>NA|TRBV18|TRBJ1-2|NA
CASSPGKEYGYTF
TGTGCCAGCTCGCCCGGGAAAGAATATGGCTACACCTTC
>NA|TRBV2|TRBJ2-7|TRBD2
CASSEGFLLAYEQYF
TGTGCCAGCAGTGAAGGGTTCCTACTAGCGTACGAGCAGTACTTC
>once|TRBV7-3|TRBJ2-1|TRBD2
CASSFGGDNEQFF
TGTGCCAGCAGCTTCGGGGGGGACAATGAGCAGTTCTTC